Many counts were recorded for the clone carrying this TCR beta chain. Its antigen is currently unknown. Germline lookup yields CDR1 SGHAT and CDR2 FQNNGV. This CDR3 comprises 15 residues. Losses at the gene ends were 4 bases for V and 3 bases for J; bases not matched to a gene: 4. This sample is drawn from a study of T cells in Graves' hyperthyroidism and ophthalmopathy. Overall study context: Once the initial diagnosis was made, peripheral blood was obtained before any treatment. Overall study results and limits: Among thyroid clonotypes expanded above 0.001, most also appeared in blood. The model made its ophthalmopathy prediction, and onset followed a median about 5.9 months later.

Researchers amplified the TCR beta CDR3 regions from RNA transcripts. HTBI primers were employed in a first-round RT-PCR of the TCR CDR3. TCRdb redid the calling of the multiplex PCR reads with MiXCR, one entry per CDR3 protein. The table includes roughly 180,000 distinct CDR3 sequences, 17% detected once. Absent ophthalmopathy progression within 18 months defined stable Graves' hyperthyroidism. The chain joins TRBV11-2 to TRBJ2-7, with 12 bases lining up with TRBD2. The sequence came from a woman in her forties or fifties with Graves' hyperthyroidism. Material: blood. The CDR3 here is CASSSRTSGIYEQYF. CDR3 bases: TGTGCCAGCAGCTCGCGGACTAGCGGGATCTACGAGCAGTACTTC. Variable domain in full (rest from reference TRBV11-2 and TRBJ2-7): EAGVAQSPRYKIIEKRQSVAFWCNPISGHATLYWYQQILGQGPKLLIQFQNNGVVDDSQLPKDRFSAERLKGVDSTLKIQPAKLEDSAVYLCASSSRTSGIYEQYFGPGTRLTVT.